The clone carrying this T cell receptor beta chain was recorded many times. From the RT-PCR reads, TCRdb called clonotypes with MiXCR, one entry per CDR3 protein. This table holds roughly 960,000 distinct CDR3 sequences, roughly 18% found once. The sample originates from a study of patients and donors after allogeneic stem cell transplantation. This CDR3 has 14 amino acids. V was pared by 6 bases and J by 5 bases, with 10 bases of the junction left unmatched. The TCR was taken from a human donor who was either an allogeneic HSCT recipient or a stem cell or donor lymphocyte infusion donor (not recorded which). It is not recorded whose cells these are; they may come from a transplant donor. The sample comprised blood, either unsorted or a sorted T cell fraction (not recorded which). The chain links TRBV12-3 or TRBV12-4 to TRBJ2-7; 7 bases agree with TRBD2. The CDR3 bases are TGTGCCAGCAGAAACGACGGACTAGGGGACGAGCAGTACTTC. Translation: CASRNDGLGDEQYF.